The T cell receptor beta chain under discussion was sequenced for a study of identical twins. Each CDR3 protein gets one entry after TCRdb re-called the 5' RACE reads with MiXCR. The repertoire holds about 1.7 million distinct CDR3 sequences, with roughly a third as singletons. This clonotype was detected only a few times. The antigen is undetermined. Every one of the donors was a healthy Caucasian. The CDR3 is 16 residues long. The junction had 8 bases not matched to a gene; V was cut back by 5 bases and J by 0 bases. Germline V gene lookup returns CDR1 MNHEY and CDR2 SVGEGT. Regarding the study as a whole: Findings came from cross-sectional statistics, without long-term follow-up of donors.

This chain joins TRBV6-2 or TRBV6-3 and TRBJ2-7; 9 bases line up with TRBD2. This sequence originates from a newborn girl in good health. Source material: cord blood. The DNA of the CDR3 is TGTGCCAGCAGTGTGGGGGTAGCGGGAGTCTCCTACGAGCAGTACTTC. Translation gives CASSVGVAGVSYEQYF.